This T cell receptor beta chain was captured in a study of OX40 agonist ivuxolimab in advanced cancers. TCRdb keeps only in-frame clones here, not all; method: immunoSEQ multiplex PCR. The sample consists of over 35,000 clones, roughly nine tenths of them appearing once. Only one count was recorded for this clone. The source of this sequence is an adult with an advanced solid tumor such as melanoma, head and neck, liver or kidney cancer. The sample consisted of CD4+ or CD8+ T cells sorted from blood, taken in a trial of the OX40 agonist ivuxolimab.

In DNA form, the CDR3 reads TGTGCCAGCAGCTTGGGGGACCTGGATAGCGGGGAGCTGTTTTTT. The encoded protein is CASSLGDLDSGELFF. The rearrangement joins TRBV5-5 to TRBJ2-2; D may correspond to TRBD1 or TRBD2 (5 bases each). Germline CDR1 and CDR2: SGHKS and YYEKEE (reference sequence). V was cut by 0 bases and J by 7 bases, with 13 bases left in between. The CDR3 runs 15 residues.